The 28 T cell receptor beta chains presented below share a single source sample, sequenced in a study of CD8+ T cells in alopecia areata. Extracted RNA was reverse transcribed into cDNA, the sequencing template. TCRdb's table, derived via immunoSEQ multiplex PCR, lists solely in-frame clones and lacks some. The sample lists about 110,000 clones; approximately 50% were seen once. The sequencing sample was made of NKG2D-low CD8+ T cells sorted from blood. The source of these receptors is a human donor with alopecia areata.

The V gene is TRBV29-1, the J gene TRBJ1-2; 8 bases fit TRBD1. The CDR3 contains 15 residues. V shed 3 bases, J shed 7 bases, and the junction held 13 bases outside the gene matches. Germline assignment: CDR1 SQVTM and CDR2 ANQGSEA. DNA of the CDR3: TGCAGCGTTGAGGAAGGGACAGGTGGTTTTACTGGCTACACCTTC. It specifies CSVEEGTGGFTGYTF.

V is TRBV13 and J is TRBJ1-4, with D unclear. This CDR3 has 12 amino acids. The V end was cut by 6 bases, the J end by 6 bases, with 8 bases between. CDR1 PRHDT and CDR2 FYEKMQ come from the germline V gene (reference sequence). Here the CDR3 DNA reads TGTGCCAGCAGTAGAGGCGATGAAAAACTGTTTTTT. This encodes CASSRGDEKLFF.

This clone was observed a few times. The rearrangement joins TRBV7-2 to TRBJ2-3, with D perhaps given as TRBD1 or TRBD2 (5 bases each). The germline V and J ends were trimmed by 5 bases and 2 bases, with 20 bases remaining between them. CDR1 is SGHTA and CDR2 is FQGNSA in the germline V gene. The CDR3 is made up of 17 amino acids. The CDR3 sequence is CASSRPGLDTYTDTQYF. The CDR3 nucleotides are TGTGCCAGCAGCCGGCCAGGACTGGACACCTACACAGATACGCAGTATTTT.

The V call is TRBV5-1, the J call TRBJ2-1; 10 bases are a match to TRBD2. Germline-derived CDR1 and CDR2 are SGHRS and YFSETQ. The ends lost 0 bases at V and 8 bases at J; junction bases unmatched: 5. The CDR3 length is 15 residues. The CDR3 DNA reads TGCGCCAGCAGCTTGGAGGCTAGCGGGAGCGATGAGCAGTTCTTC. This sequence encodes CASSLEASGSDEQFF.

The chain carries TRBV29-1 and TRBJ2-7; 7 bases align to TRBD1. The germline gives CDR1 SQVTM, CDR2 ANQGSEA. The ends lost 6 bases at V and 2 bases at J; junction bases unmatched: 13. The length of the CDR3 is 15 residues. The CDR3: CSVNGQAANPYEQYF. In DNA form, the CDR3 reads TGCAGCGTCAACGGACAGGCTGCGAATCCCTACGAGCAGTACTTC.

The rearrangement joins TRBV4-1 to TRBJ1-5; D gene unclear. Per the germline V gene, CDR1 is MGHRA and CDR2 is YSYEKL. The CDR3 covers 14 residues. V was clipped by 1 base and J by 5 bases, with 9 bases between them. This CDR3 is CASSQASVHQPQHF. CDR3 in DNA: TGCGCCAGCAGCCAAGCCTCGGTCCATCAGCCCCAGCATTTT.

The chain couples TRBV9 to TRBJ1-2, with 7 positions matching TRBD1. This CDR3 has 14 residues. Trimming took 4 bases from V and 4 from J; bases not matched to a gene: 7. From germline, CDR1 is SGDLS and CDR2 YYNGEE. CDR3 loop: CASSSRTGSYGYTF. CDR3 DNA sequence: TGTGCCAGCAGCTCCCGGACAGGAAGCTATGGCTACACCTTC.

The chain has TRBV6-5 and TRBJ2-5; D remains unclear. The V gene lost 7 bases and the J gene lost 5 bases, with 8 bases spanning the gap. In germline, CDR1 is MNHEY, CDR2 SVGAGI. The CDR3 is 11 residues long. CDR3 nucleotides: TGTGCCAGCATCTTAGGGGAGACCCAGTACTTC. This encodes CASILGETQYF.

CDR3 bases: TGTGCCAGCAGCTTAGGAACCCAAGAGACCCAGTACTTC. Protein: CASSLGTQETQYF. V usage is TRBV5-6 and J usage is TRBJ2-5; unclear D gene. The germline gives CDR1 SGHDT, CDR2 YYEEEE. CDR3 length equals 13 residues. V lost 2 bases to trimming and J lost 1 base, with 6 bases between them.

DNA for the CDR3: TGTGCCAGCAGCCCTATTGATGAAACTGAAGCTTTCTTT. It is translated as CASSPIDETEAFF. This rearrangement joins TRBV28 to TRBJ1-1; no reliable D call. Trimming took 6 bases from V and 5 from J, leaving 13 bases between them. The CDR3 sequence is 13 residues long. CDR1 is MDHEN, CDR2 SYDVKM, per germline.

This clone showed up just once. The rearrangement joins TRBV28 to TRBJ1-2; D is undetermined. V gave up 2 bases and J gave up 1 base, with 2 bases separating them. The CDR3 loop spans 12 amino acids. Germline V CDR1 and CDR2: MDHEN, SYDVKM. CDR3 region: CASSLSNYGYTF. The CDR3 region has the DNA TGTGCCAGCAGTTTAAGTAACTATGGCTACACCTTC.

The J gene is TRBJ2-5, the V gene TRBV6-5; D may be TRBD1 (5 bases). Germline CDR1 MNHEY, CDR2 SVGAGI. V dropped 2 bases and J dropped 4 bases, with 14 bases sitting between them. The CDR3 length is 15 residues. The CDR3 reads CASSYQGLGPETQYF. CDR3 coding DNA: TGTGCCAGCAGTTACCAGGGCCTCGGCCCAGAGACCCAGTACTTC.

This clone was found a few times. The rearrangement uses TRBV4-2 and TRBJ2-6; no reliable D call. CDR3 length: 14 amino acids. Germline-derived CDR1 and CDR2 are LGHNA and YNFKEQ. Between the trimmed V and J ends, which lost 4 bases and 1 base, there was a span of 5 bases. The CDR3 nucleotides read TGTGCCAGCAGCCCCGGATCTGGGGCCAACGTCCTGACTTTC. Translated: CASSPGSGANVLTF.

This chain joins TRBV10-3 and TRBJ2-7; D not resolved. CDR3 length: 11 amino acids. Germline V gene data show CDR1 as ENHRY and CDR2 as SYGVKD. V lost 1 base, J lost 3 bases, and 1 base lay in between. The CDR3 DNA follows: TGTGCCATCAGTGAGTACTACGAGCAGTACTTC. Translation: CAISEYYEQYF.

The chain uses TRBV5-6 and TRBJ2-7, with 7 bases aligning to TRBD1. J was trimmed by 2 bases and V by 3 bases; bases with no gene match: 11. The CDR3 length is 16 residues. Germline CDR1 and CDR2: SGHDT and YYEEEE. CDR3 residues: CASSSKGTGAPYEQYF. For the CDR3, the DNA is TGTGCCAGCAGCTCGAAGGGCACAGGGGCCCCCTACGAGCAGTACTTC.

This chain links TRBV2 with TRBJ2-1, with 12 bases fitting TRBD2. The CDR3 is 15 amino acids. V dropped 7 bases and J dropped 9; count of bases not matched to a gene: 10. Per the germline V gene, CDR1 is SNHLY and CDR2 is FYNNEI. The CDR3 DNA is TGTGCCAGCACCACGACTAGCGGGAGCGATAGTGAGCAGTTCTTC. Amino acid sequence: CASTTTSGSDSEQFF. The full variable domain, its missing parts supplied by reference TRBV2 and TRBJ2-1, is EPEVTQTPSHQVTQMGQEVILRCVPISNHLYFYWYRQILGQKVEFLVSFYNNEISEKSEIFDDQFSVERPDGSNFTLKIRSTKLEDSAMYFCASTTTSGSDSEQFFGPGTRLTVL.

The chain recombines TRBV5-6 with TRBJ1-4, with D unresolved. Germline CDR1 is SGHDT and CDR2 is YYEEEE. The V and J ends lost 1 base and 8 bases respectively, with 15 bases between them. The CDR3 sequence is 15 residues long. In nucleotides, the CDR3 is TGTGCCAGCAGCTTGCAGAGGAACCGAGCCGAAAAACTGTTTTTT. Protein sequence: CASSLQRNRAEKLFF. The entire variable domain, with the rest obtained from reference TRBV5-6 and TRBJ1-4, is as follows: DAGVTQSPTHLIKTRGQQVTLRCSPKSGHDTVSWYQQALGQGPQFIFQYYEEEERQRGNFPDRFSGHQFPNYSSELNVNALLLGDSALYLCASSLQRNRAEKLFFGSGTQLSVL.

V is TRBV19 and J is TRBJ2-3; D is possibly TRBD1 or TRBD2 (5 bases each). Germline V gene sequence: CDR1 LNHDA, CDR2 SQIVND (reference sequence). The CDR3 runs to 15 residues. V dropped 5 bases and J dropped 5 bases, with 17 bases sitting between them. The CDR3 loop is CASSDTRGNGDTQYF. The CDR3 DNA reads as TGTGCCAGTAGTGACACCCGGGGCAACGGAGATACGCAGTATTTT.

The chain employs TRBV27 and TRBJ1-5, with D perhaps matching TRBD1 (5 bases). The germline V gene encodes CDR1 MNHEY and CDR2 SMNVEV (reference sequence). The CDR3 length is 13 residues. With 3 bases removed from V and 7 bases from J, the gap between germline ends came to 10 bases. The CDR3: CASSFEWGQPQHF. The CDR3 nucleotides read TGTGCCAGCAGTTTCGAGTGGGGGCAGCCCCAGCATTTT.

This sequence joins TRBV4-1 and TRBJ1-4, with D uncertain. Germline CDR1 and CDR2: MGHRA and YSYEKL. V dropped 4 bases and J dropped 8 bases, with 14 bases sitting between them. This CDR3 contains 14 residues. The CDR3 loop is CASSLNREREKLFF. As DNA, the CDR3 is TGCGCCAGCAGCCTGAATAGGGAGAGGGAAAAACTGTTTTTT.

The gene calls are TRBV11-2 and TRBJ2-7; D uncertain. V lost 0 bases and J 2 bases, leaving 11 bases between the germline ends. Germline CDR1 reads SGHAT; CDR2 reads FQNNGV. The CDR3 has 15 residues. The CDR3 is CASSLDVGSAYEQYF. In nucleotides, the CDR3 is TGTGCCAGCAGCTTAGACGTTGGCAGTGCCTACGAGCAGTACTTC.

The rearrangement links TRBV15 to TRBJ1-1; TRBD1 is a possible D gene (5 bases). Germline-derived CDR1 and CDR2 are LNHNV and YYDKDF (reference sequence). This CDR3 has 16 amino acids. The V end lost 0 bases, the J end lost 3 bases, and 14 bases lay between the germline ends. This chain's CDR3 is CATSRDRGRSDTEAFF. The CDR3 nucleotides are TGTGCCACCAGCAGAGATAGGGGAAGGAGTGACACTGAAGCTTTCTTT.

The chain combines TRBV13 with TRBJ2-7, with D possibly matching TRBD2 (5 bases). Germline V gene data show CDR1 as PRHDT and CDR2 as FYEKMQ (reference sequence). The length of the CDR3 is 15 residues. Trimming removed 2 bases at V and 2 bases at J, with 13 bases between. The CDR3 is CASSLNLNGAYEQYF. In DNA, the CDR3 is TGTGCCAGCAGCTTAAATCTAAACGGGGCCTACGAGCAGTACTTC.

A few counts support this clone. This sequence joins TRBV7-9 and TRBJ2-7, with D tentatively TRBD1 (5 bases). The CDR3 totals 12 residues. With 6 bases removed from V and 3 bases from J, the gap between germline ends came to 9 bases. Germline V gene data show CDR1 as SEHNR and CDR2 as FQNEAQ (reference sequence). CDR3 sequence reads: CASSSQVYEQYF. As DNA, the CDR3 is TGTGCCAGCAGTTCACAGGTCTACGAGCAGTACTTC.

In its sample, this clone was seen a few times. Other DNA sequences in the sample encode the same CDR3. CDR3 loop: CSVEEGRGGPGNTIYF. CDR3 nucleotide sequence: TGCAGCGTTGAAGAAGGTCGGGGAGGGCCTGGAAACACCATATATTTT. The V and J genes are TRBV29-1 and TRBJ1-3; unclear D gene. CDR1 is SQVTM and CDR2 is ANQGSEA in the germline V gene. The CDR3 is 16 residues long. Trimming took 0 bases from V and 2 from J, leaving 14 bases between them.

The rearrangement uses TRBV28 and TRBJ1-5; the D is unclear. The CDR3 covers 13 residues. From germline, CDR1 is MDHEN and CDR2 SYDVKM. V dropped 6 bases and J dropped 5 bases, with 11 bases sitting between them. As DNA, the CDR3 is TGTGCCAGCAGCGGCGGTGGGTATCAGCCCCAGCATTTT. It translates to CASSGGGYQPQHF.

This clone is a singleton in its sample. This sequence joins TRBV19 and TRBJ1-2, with D maybe TRBD1 (5 bases). V gave up 11 bases and J gave up 8 bases, with 12 bases separating them. Germline lookup yields CDR1 LNHDA and CDR2 SQIVND (reference sequence). CDR3 length equals 10 residues. CDR3 amino acids: CASWWGGYTF. The CDR3 region has the DNA TGTGCCTCTTGGTGGGGCGGCTACACCTTC. Full variable domain (outside the CDR3, taken from reference TRBV19 and TRBJ1-2): DGGITQSPKYLFRKEGQNVTLSCEQNLNHDAMYWYRQDPGQGLRLIYYSQIVNDFQKGDIAEGYSVSREKKESFPLTVTSAQKNPTAFYLCASWWGGYTFGSGTRLTVV.

Notes on this clone: It is likely a read error: a sequence one base away is far more abundant. The chain joins TRBV7-7 to TRBJ1-5; no firm D call. Germline assignment: CDR1 SSHAT and CDR2 FNYEAQ (reference sequence). CDR3 length equals 12 residues. The CDR3 DNA is TGTGCTAGCAGCTTAGGTGGTCAGCCCCAGCATTTT. It yields the protein CASSLGGQPQHF.